Each of the 27 T cell receptor beta chains below was sequenced from the same sample in a study of OX40 agonist ivuxolimab in advanced cancers. The repertoire was sequenced with immunoSEQ multiplex PCR; TCRdb's copy has only in-frame clones and lacks some. In the table there are 35,000 or so clones, more than 75% of which are singletons. Sequenced here: CD4+ or CD8+ T cells sorted from blood, sampled in a trial of the OX40 agonist ivuxolimab. These receptors were obtained from an adult with an advanced solid tumor such as melanoma, head and neck, liver or kidney cancer.

The genes are TRBV28 and TRBJ2-7; D might be TRBD1 or TRBD2, each matching 5 bases. Trimming cost V 8 bases and J 2 bases, with 10 bases left between them. Germline assignment: CDR1 MDHEN and CDR2 SYDVKM. CDR3 size: 12 residues. Here the CDR3 DNA reads TGTGCCAGCTGGGACCTGACCTACGAGCAGTACTTC. This sequence encodes CASWDLTYEQYF.

The rearrangement uses TRBV6-5 and TRBJ2-1; possible D gene TRBD2, 6 bases. Trimming cost V 1 base and J 6 bases, with 13 bases left between them. Looked up from germline, CDR1 is MNHEY and CDR2 is SVGAGI. The CDR3 loop spans 15 amino acids. DNA for the CDR3: TGTGCCAGCAGTTACTTCGGGGGACCTACCAATGAGCAGTTCTTC. As protein: CASSYFGGPTNEQFF.

J is TRBJ1-2 and V is TRBV2; 9 bases match TRBD1. The V gene end was trimmed by 2 bases and the J gene end by 4 bases; junction bases not matched to a gene: 5. CDR3 length equals 15 residues. The germline gives CDR1 SNHLY, CDR2 FYNNEI. The CDR3 protein is CASSEIGQGIYGYTF. CDR3 nucleotide sequence: TGTGCCAGCAGTGAAATCGGACAGGGGATCTATGGCTACACCTTC.

This clone was found a few times. The chain uses TRBV5-4 and TRBJ2-1; TRBD1 agrees at 7 bases. V was clipped by 0 bases and J by 5 bases; unmatched bases: 5. The CDR3 is 15 amino acids. Germline CDR1 is SGHNT and CDR2 is YYREEE (reference sequence). CDR3 protein: CASSLGMGTDNEQFF. The DNA of the CDR3 is TGTGCCAGCAGCTTGGGGATGGGGACAGACAATGAGCAGTTCTTC.

The chain links TRBV4-1 to TRBJ1-1; 9 bases match TRBD1. After removal of 7 bases from V and 3 bases from J, the junction contained 3 bases not matched to a gene. CDR1 is MGHRA, CDR2 YSYEKL, per germline. The CDR3 is 13 residues long. CDR3 residues: CASTWDRDTEAFF. As DNA, the CDR3 is TGCGCCAGCACCTGGGACAGGGACACTGAAGCTTTCTTT.

As regards this clone: The junction shows a germline mismatch at one end, possibly a read error. The V call is TRBV5-8, the J call TRBJ1-6; possibly TRBD1 for D (5 bases). Germline-derived CDR1 and CDR2 are SGHTS and YDEGEE. The CDR3 extends over 14 amino acids. The CDR3 is CANSFSGGRPPLHF. DNA for the CDR3: TGTGCCAACAGCTTCTCCGGGGGTAGGCCACCCCTCCACTTT.

This chain joins TRBV6-6 and TRBJ1-5; TRBD1 matches at 8 bases. In germline, CDR1 is MNHNY, CDR2 SVGAGI (reference sequence). V shed 1 base and J 2 bases; nucleotides not matched to a gene: 4. The CDR3 sequence is 16 residues long. The CDR3 sequence is CASSYLTGEGNQPQHF. CDR3 nucleotide sequence: TGTGCCAGCAGTTACTTGACAGGGGAGGGCAATCAGCCCCAGCATTTT.

Concerning this clone itself: Other DNA sequences from this sample encode an identical CDR3 as well. In nucleotides, the CDR3 is TGTGCCACCAGCTCCGGGACAGGGACGAGCACCGGGGAGCTGTTTTTT. Amino acids: CATSSGTGTSTGELFF. The V gene is TRBV15, the J gene TRBJ2-2, with TRBD1 identical over 9 bases. After removal of 5 bases from V and 4 bases from J, the junction contained 8 bases not matched to a gene. Germline CDR1 LNHNV, CDR2 YYDKDF (reference sequence). The CDR3 runs to 16 residues. Full variable domain (remainder filled in from reference TRBV15 and TRBJ2-2): DAMVIQNPRYQVTQFGKPVTLSCSQTLNHNVMYWYQQKSSQAPKLLFHYYDKDFNNEADTPDNFQSRRPNTSFCFLDIRSPGLGDTAMYLCATSSGTGTSTGELFFGEGSRLTVL.

CDR3 region: CASRVLADTDTQYF. The CDR3 DNA is TGTGCCAGTAGGGTTTTAGCGGACACAGATACGCAGTATTTT. The V and J genes are TRBV19 and TRBJ2-3; D perhaps matches TRBD2 (6 bases). Looked up from germline, CDR1 is LNHDA and CDR2 is SQIVND (reference sequence). The CDR3 loop spans 14 amino acids. With 6 bases removed from V and 2 bases from J, the gap between germline ends came to 12 bases. Variable domain in full (rest from reference TRBV19 and TRBJ2-3): DGGITQSPKYLFRKEGQNVTLSCEQNLNHDAMYWYRQDPGQGLRLIYYSQIVNDFQKGDIAEGYSVSREKKESFPLTVTSAQKNPTAFYLCASRVLADTDTQYFGPGTRLTVL.

This chain connects TRBV5-6 to TRBJ2-2; possible D gene TRBD2, 6 bases. V lost 3 bases and J lost 4, with 16 bases in between. The CDR3 is 16 amino acids. CDR1 and CDR2 from the germline V gene are SGHDT and YYEEEE. The CDR3: CASSSRSRRVTGELFF. In nucleotides, the CDR3 is TGTGCCAGCAGCTCCCGGTCCCGGAGGGTCACCGGGGAGCTGTTTTTT.

This clone was picked up one time. The DNA for the CDR3 is TGTGCCTGGAGTGCGAATTCACCCCTCCACTTT. Its protein is CAWSANSPLHF. The chain is built from TRBV30 and TRBJ1-6; D remains ambiguous. Per the germline V gene, CDR1 is GTSNPN and CDR2 is SVGIG (reference sequence). There are 11 residues in the CDR3. V lost 1 base, J lost 7 bases, and 2 bases lay in between.

The genes are TRBV6-1 and TRBJ2-1, with TRBD2 matching 11 bases. CDR3 length: 15 residues. Looked up from germline, CDR1 is MNHNS and CDR2 is SASEGT. Germline trimming cut 6 bases from V and 1 base from J; bases unmatched to any gene: 2. The CDR3 DNA sequence: TGTGCCAGCAGGCGACTAGCGGGGTCCTACAATGAGCAGTTCTTC. This translates into CASRRLAGSYNEQFF.

The table lists this clone with a few counts. The rearrangement uses TRBV6-1 and TRBJ1-1; D uncertain. Per germline, CDR1 MNHNS and CDR2 SASEGT. The CDR3 is 11 residues long. Deletions cut 6 bases from V and 6 bases from J, with 8 bases between. CDR3 region: CASRGSSEAFF. The CDR3 DNA sequence: TGTGCCAGCAGGGGGAGCTCTGAAGCTTTCTTT.

The gene calls are TRBV2 and TRBJ1-5; D uncertain. The CDR3 has 14 amino acids. Germline V gene sequence: CDR1 SNHLY, CDR2 FYNNEI. V was pared by 4 bases and J by 4 bases, with 11 bases between. The CDR3 bases are TGTGCCAGCAGTGCGAAGGCCGAAAATCAGCCCCAGCATTTT. Its protein product is CASSAKAENQPQHF.

V is TRBV7-2 and J is TRBJ2-3, with unresolved D. The V and J ends lost 1 base and 6 bases respectively, with 2 bases between them. This CDR3 contains 11 residues. CDR1 is SGHTA and CDR2 is FQGNSA in the germline V gene. DNA for the CDR3: TGTGCCAGCAGCTTAGAGGATACGCAGTATTTT. Translated, it gives CASSLEDTQYF.

Only a few counts were recorded for this clone. Within the sample, other DNA sequences also encode this same CDR3. This rearrangement joins TRBV21-1 to TRBJ1-1; TRBD1 is the table's D call, not checked against the DNA. TRBV21-1 is a pseudogene locus. There are 12 residues in the CDR3. Here the CDR3 reads CASRTGRTEAFF. As DNA, the CDR3 is TGTGCCAGCAGGACAGGGAGAACTGAAGCTTTCTTT.

This clone is medium-sized by share. This specimen includes other DNA sequences encoding the same CDR3. The V call is TRBV4-1, the J call TRBJ1-3; D is undetermined. The CDR3 is made up of 13 amino acids. Trimming stripped 4 bases from V and 8 bases from J, with 12 bases between. Germline CDR1 and CDR2: MGHRA and YSYEKL. Written as DNA, the CDR3 is TGCGCCAGCAGCCGCCCTGGTAGGGACACCATATATTTT. The encoded protein is CASSRPGRDTIYF.

This rearrangement joins TRBV19 to TRBJ2-7, with 7 bases identical to TRBD2. Germline loops: CDR1 LNHDA, CDR2 SQIVND (reference sequence). The trim removed 3 bases at V and 3 bases at J, leaving 11 bases unmatched. This CDR3 comprises 16 residues. The chain's CDR3 is CASSIVGGRSIYEQYF. Here the CDR3 DNA reads TGTGCCAGTAGTATTGTGGGCGGGAGATCGATCTACGAGCAGTACTTC.

This clone was seen a single time. This sequence joins TRBV7-6 and TRBJ2-7, with TRBD1 as a possible D gene (6 bases). The CDR3 covers 14 residues. The germline CDR1 and CDR2 sequences are SGHVS and FNYEAQ. Deletions cut 5 bases from V and 9 bases from J, with 20 bases between. CDR3 sequence reads: CASSPRQAITVQYF. The CDR3 nucleotides read TGTGCCAGCAGCCCACGACAGGCTATTACCGTGCAGTACTTC.

This clone was picked up a small number of times. V usage is TRBV27 and J usage is TRBJ1-4; D is unclear. This CDR3 is built from 10 residues. Germline V gene lookup returns CDR1 MNHEY and CDR2 SMNVEV (reference sequence). Deletions cut 7 bases from V and 8 bases from J, with 5 bases between. In nucleotides, the CDR3 is TGTGCCAGCAATAACGAAAAACTGTTTTTT. This codes for CASNNEKLFF. Filled out from reference TRBV27 and TRBJ1-4, the complete variable domain reads EAQVTQNPRYLITVTGKKLTVTCSQNMNHEYMSWYRQDPGLGLRQIYYSMNVEVTDKGDVPEGYKVSRKEKRNFPLILESPSPNQTSLYFCASNNEKLFFGSGTQLSVL.

The gene calls are TRBV28 and TRBJ1-1, with D possibly matching TRBD1 (6 bases). This CDR3 comprises 15 residues. Trimming took 6 bases from V and 4 from J, leaving 18 bases between them. Germline V gene lookup returns CDR1 MDHEN and CDR2 SYDVKM. CDR3 residues: CASRGPGARGTEAFF. The CDR3 nucleotides read TGTGCCAGCAGGGGCCCAGGGGCGCGAGGCACTGAAGCTTTCTTT.

The chain carries TRBV19 and TRBJ2-5, with D possibly being TRBD2 (6 bases). The CDR3 extends over 16 amino acids. Germline loops: CDR1 LNHDA, CDR2 SQIVND (reference sequence). The V and J ends lost 3 bases and 0 bases respectively, with 14 bases between them. CDR3 nucleotides: TGTGCCAGTAGTATCTCCGACAGCGGGTACCAAGAGACCCAGTACTTC. It codes for CASSISDSGYQETQYF.

The chain employs TRBV19 and TRBJ1-1; 7 nucleotides agree with TRBD1. Germline CDR1 and CDR2: LNHDA and SQIVND (reference sequence). The CDR3 has 15 residues. With V trimmed by 7 bases and J by 3 bases, 11 bases remained unmatched. The CDR3 here is CASIPRFQGDTEAFF. CDR3 sequence (DNA): TGTGCCAGTATCCCCCGGTTCCAGGGGGACACTGAAGCTTTCTTT.

The genes are TRBV29-1 and TRBJ2-6; the D is unclear. Per the germline V gene, CDR1 is SQVTM and CDR2 is ANQGSEA. Trimming took off 5 bases at V and 4 bases at J, with 9 bases between the two ends. The CDR3 is 13 residues long. The DNA of the CDR3 is TGCAGCGTTATAATCCTGGGGGCCAACGTCCTGACTTTC. The encoded protein is CSVIILGANVLTF.

Turning to this clone: Since a much larger clone is just one base distant, this may be a read error. The chain links TRBV18 to TRBJ2-2; 8 bases line up with TRBD1. The J segment lost 3 bases and the V segment lost 8 bases, leaving 11 bases of the junction unmatched. The germline gives CDR1 KGHSH, CDR2 LQKENI. The CDR3 loop spans 16 amino acids. Written as DNA, the CDR3 is TGTGCCAGCCCACAGAGACAGGGGCGGGACACCGGGGAGCTGTTTTTT. Encoded protein: CASPQRQGRDTGELFF.

This sequence joins TRBV15 and TRBJ2-1, with 7 positions matching TRBD2. This CDR3 contains 16 residues. The trim removed 5 bases at V and 7 bases at J, leaving 14 bases unmatched. Germline values: CDR1 LNHNV, CDR2 YYDKDF (reference sequence). The CDR3 DNA is TGTGCCACCAGCTTTAGACCGGGACTATCGCCAAATGAGCAGTTCTTC. Translating it yields CATSFRPGLSPNEQFF.

V is TRBV7-2 and J is TRBJ2-3; 10 bases align to TRBD2. The CDR3 length is 15 residues. V was clipped by 2 bases and J by 7 bases; unmatched bases: 6. From germline, CDR1 is SGHTA and CDR2 FQGNSA. DNA for the CDR3: TGTGCCAGCAGCTTACAGCGGGGGGGCACGAATACGCAGTATTTT. Protein sequence: CASSLQRGGTNTQYF.